What follows are 4 T cell receptor beta chains derived from one specimen sequenced in a study of monozygotic twins with cystic fibrosis. Data came from immunoSEQ multiplex PCR; TCRdb stores just in-frame clones and leaves some out. The table lists over 15,000 clones, around 97% of them singletons. Sequenced input: blood. The receptors were sampled from a woman aged 30 to 39 with cystic fibrosis.

This rearrangement joins TRBV6-6 to TRBJ2-5; 8 bases line up with TRBD2. Germline CDR1 MNHNY, CDR2 SVGAGI (reference sequence). The length of the CDR3 is 13 residues. V was clipped by 5 bases and J by 7 bases; unmatched bases: 6. CDR3 region: CASSTGGDGTQYF. The CDR3 nucleotides read TGTGCCAGCAGTACGGGGGGGGATGGGACCCAGTACTTC.

V is TRBV6-1 and J is TRBJ2-7, with 9 bases aligning to TRBD1. CDR1 and CDR2 (germline): MNHNS, SASEGT. The CDR3 loop spans 13 amino acids. Trimming at V came to 9 bases and at J to 2 bases, leaving 5 bases not matched to a gene. The CDR3 DNA reads as TGTGCCAGTAACCGACAGGGGGCCTACGAGCAGTACTTC. Its translation is CASNRQGAYEQYF.

The rearrangement joins TRBV5-8 to TRBJ1-5; 8 bases fit TRBD1. V lost 4 bases to trimming and J lost 11 bases; unmatched junction nucleotides: 5. Germline lookup yields CDR1 SGHTS and CDR2 YDEGEE. The CDR3 length is 12 residues. CDR3 loop: CASSPGQAAQHF. Written as DNA, the CDR3 is TGTGCCAGCAGCCCGGGACAGGCAGCCCAGCATTTT.

The V call is TRBV13, the J call TRBJ2-1; D is perhaps TRBD1 (5 bases). V was shortened by 5 bases and J by 7 bases, with 9 bases between the two germline ends. The length of the CDR3 is 12 residues. Germline V gives CDR1 PRHDT, CDR2 FYEKMQ (reference sequence). CDR3 nucleotides: TGTGCCAGCAGCGTTTACAGGAATGAGCAGTTCTTC. Its translation: CASSVYRNEQFF.